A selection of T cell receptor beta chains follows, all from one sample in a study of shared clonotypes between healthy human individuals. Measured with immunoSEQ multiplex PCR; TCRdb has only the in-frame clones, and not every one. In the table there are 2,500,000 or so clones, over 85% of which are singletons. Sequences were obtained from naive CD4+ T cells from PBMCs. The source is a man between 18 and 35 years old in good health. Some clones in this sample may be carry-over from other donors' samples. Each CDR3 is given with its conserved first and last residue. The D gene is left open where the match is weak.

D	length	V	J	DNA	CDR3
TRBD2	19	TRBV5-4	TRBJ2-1	TGTGCCACCAAAAACTCGGGACTAGCGGGAGGTCTTTCAGTGAATGAGCAGTTCTTC	CATKNSGLAGGLSVNEQFF
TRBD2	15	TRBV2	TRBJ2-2	TGTGCCAGTGGGGGACTAGCGGGAGAATCGGGGGAGCTGTTTTTT	CASGGLAGESGELFF
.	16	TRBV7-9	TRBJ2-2	TGTGCCAGCAGCTTAGCGCGGGCGCCGAACACCGGGGAGCTGTTTTTT	CASSLARAPNTGELFF
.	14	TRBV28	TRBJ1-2	TGTGCCAGCAGTTTGATCGGCAGCTCCTATGGCTACACCTTC	CASSLIGSSYGYTF
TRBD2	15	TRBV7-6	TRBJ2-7	TGTGCCAGCAGCCCGCGCCGGGACTATAACTACGAGCAGTACTTC	CASSPRRDYNYEQYF
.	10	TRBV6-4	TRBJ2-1	TGTGCCAGCACCTCCCATGAGCAGTTCTTC	CASTSHEQFF
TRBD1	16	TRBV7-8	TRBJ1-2	TGTGCCAGCAGCTTAGGTCGGGACAGGGCAGGCTATGGCTACACCTTC	CASSLGRDRAGYGYTF
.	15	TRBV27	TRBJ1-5	TGTGCCAGCAGTCGACGGGACCCCGGCAATCAGCCCCAGCATTTT	CASSRRDPGNQPQHF
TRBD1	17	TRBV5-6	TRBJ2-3	TGTGCCAGCAGCCTACCGGATCGAGAGCAGGGGGCGAATACGCAGTATTTT	CASSLPDREQGANTQYF
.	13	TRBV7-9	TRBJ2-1	TGTGCCAGCAGCTTAGGCCGTAGGAATGAGCAGTTCTTC	CASSLGRRNEQFF
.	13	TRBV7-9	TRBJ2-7	TGTGCCAGCAGCCGGACGGACCCCTACGAGCAGTACTTC	CASSRTDPYEQYF
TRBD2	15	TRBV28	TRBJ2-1	TGTGCCAGCAGTTCCCCCAAGCGGGATCCTACTGAGCAGTTCTTC	CASSSPKRDPTEQFF
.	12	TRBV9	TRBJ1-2	TGTGCCAGCAGCGTAGGCCGATATGGCTACACCTTC	CASSVGRYGYTF
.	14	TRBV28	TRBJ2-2	TGTGCCAGCAGTTCATTCTCGGGGGCCGGGGAGCTGTTTTTT	CASSSFSGAGELFF
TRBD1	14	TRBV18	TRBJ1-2	TGTGCCAGCTCACAGGGGGCGAGGAACTATGGCTACACCTTC	CASSQGARNYGYTF
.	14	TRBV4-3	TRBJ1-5	TGCGCCAGCAGCCAATCTACAACCTATCAGCCCCAGCATTTT	CASSQSTTYQPQHF
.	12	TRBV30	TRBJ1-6	TGTGCCTGCGGACCCCGGGGTTCACCCCTCCACTTT	CACGPRGSPLHF
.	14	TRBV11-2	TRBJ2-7	TGTGCCAGCAGCTTGCTTCTTCTAGGCTACGAGCAGTACTTC	CASSLLLLGYEQYF
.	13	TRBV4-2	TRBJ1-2	TGTGCCAGCAGCCAAGGCTACGGCTATGGCTACACCTTC	CASSQGYGYGYTF
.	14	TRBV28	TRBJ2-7	TGTGCCAGCATATCTTCGACAGCCTCCTACGAGCAGTACTTC	CASISSTASYEQYF
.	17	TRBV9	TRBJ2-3	TGTGCCAGCAGCGTAGAGATGATGGGAGTCGGCACAGATACGCAGTATTTT	CASSVEMMGVGTDTQYF
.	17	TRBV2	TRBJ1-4	TGTGCCAGCAGTGAAGCCGGTGGTCGCGGGGGTCGTGAAAAACTGTTTTTT	CASSEAGGRGGREKLFF
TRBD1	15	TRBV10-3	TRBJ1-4	TGTGCCATCAGTGAGTTGGGACAGACAAATGAAAAACTGTTTTTT	CAISELGQTNEKLFF
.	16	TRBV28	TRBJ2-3	TGTGCCAGCAGTAGCAGAAGGCCCCAAACAGGGGATACGCAGTATTTT	CASSSRRPQTGDTQYF
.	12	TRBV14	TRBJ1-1	TGTGCCAGCAGCCGACCGAACACTGAAGCTTTCTTT	CASSRPNTEAFF
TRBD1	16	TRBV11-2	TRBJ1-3	TGTGCCAGCAGCCTTAGTGACAGGGCCTATGGAAACACCATATATTTT	CASSLSDRAYGNTIYF
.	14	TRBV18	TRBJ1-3	TGTGCCAGCTCGGCGATTCACTCTGGAAACACCATATATTTT	CASSAIHSGNTIYF
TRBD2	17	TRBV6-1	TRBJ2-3	TGTGCCAGCAGTGAACGTATAGCGGGAGGGCCTAGAGATACGCAGTATTTT	CASSERIAGGPRDTQYF